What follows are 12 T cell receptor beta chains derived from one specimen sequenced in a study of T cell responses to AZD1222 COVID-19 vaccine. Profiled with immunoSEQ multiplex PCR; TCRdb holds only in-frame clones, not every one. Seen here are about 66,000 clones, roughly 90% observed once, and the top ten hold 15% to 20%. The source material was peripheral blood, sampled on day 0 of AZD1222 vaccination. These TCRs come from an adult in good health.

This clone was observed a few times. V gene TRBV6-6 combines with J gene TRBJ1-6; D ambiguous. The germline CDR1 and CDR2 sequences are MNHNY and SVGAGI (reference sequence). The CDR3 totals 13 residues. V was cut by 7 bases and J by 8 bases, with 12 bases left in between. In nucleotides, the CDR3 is TGTGCCAGCACCGGCCTCCGGGATTCACCCCTCCACTTT. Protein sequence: CASTGLRDSPLHF.

CDR3 residues: CSVGVLGREDLHF. The CDR3 bases are TGCAGCGTAGGGGTCCTCGGTAGGGAGGACCTCCACTTT. The chain is built from TRBV29-1 and TRBJ1-6; possible D gene TRBD1, 5 bases. CDR3 size: 13 residues. Trimming stripped 6 bases from V and 15 bases from J, with 21 bases between. Looked up from germline, CDR1 is SQVTM and CDR2 is ANQGSEA.

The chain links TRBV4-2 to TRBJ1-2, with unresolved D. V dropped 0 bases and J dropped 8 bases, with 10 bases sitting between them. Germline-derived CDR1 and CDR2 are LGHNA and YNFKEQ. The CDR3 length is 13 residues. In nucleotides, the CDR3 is TGTGCCAGCAGCCAAGACCGGGTTAGAGGCTACACCTTC. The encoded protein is CASSQDRVRGYTF.

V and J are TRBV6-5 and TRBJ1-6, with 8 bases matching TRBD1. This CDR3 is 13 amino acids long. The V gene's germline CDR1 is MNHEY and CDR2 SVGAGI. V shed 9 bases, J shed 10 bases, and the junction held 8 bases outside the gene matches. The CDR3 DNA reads TGTGCCAGTGGGACAGGTTCGGTCTCACCCCTCCACTTT. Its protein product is CASGTGSVSPLHF.

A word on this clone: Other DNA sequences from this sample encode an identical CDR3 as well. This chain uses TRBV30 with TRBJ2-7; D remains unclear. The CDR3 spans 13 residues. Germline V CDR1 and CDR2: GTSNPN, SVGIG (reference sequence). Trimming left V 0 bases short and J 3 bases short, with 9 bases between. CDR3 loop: CAWSVGRSYEQYF. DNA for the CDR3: TGTGCCTGGAGTGTGGGCAGAAGCTACGAGCAGTACTTC.

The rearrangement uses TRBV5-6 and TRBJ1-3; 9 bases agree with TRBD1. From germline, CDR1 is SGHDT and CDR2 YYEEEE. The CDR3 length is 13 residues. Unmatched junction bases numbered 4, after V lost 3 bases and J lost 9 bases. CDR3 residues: CASSSTGGSTIYF. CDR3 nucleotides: TGTGCCAGCAGCTCGACAGGGGGTAGCACCATATATTTT.

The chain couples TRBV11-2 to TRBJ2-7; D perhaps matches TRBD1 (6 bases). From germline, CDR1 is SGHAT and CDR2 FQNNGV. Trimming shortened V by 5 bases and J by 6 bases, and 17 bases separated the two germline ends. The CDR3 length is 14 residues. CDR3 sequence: CASSEVPGTSEQYF. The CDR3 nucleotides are TGTGCCAGCAGCGAGGTACCCGGGACAAGCGAGCAGTACTTC.

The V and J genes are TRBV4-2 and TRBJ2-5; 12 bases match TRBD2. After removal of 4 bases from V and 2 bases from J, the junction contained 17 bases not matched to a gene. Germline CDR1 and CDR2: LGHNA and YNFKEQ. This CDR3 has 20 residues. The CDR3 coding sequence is TGTGCCAGCAGCCGACCCCAGACTAGCGGGGGACCCAGTCTTCAAGAGACCCAGTACTTC. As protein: CASSRPQTSGGPSLQETQYF.

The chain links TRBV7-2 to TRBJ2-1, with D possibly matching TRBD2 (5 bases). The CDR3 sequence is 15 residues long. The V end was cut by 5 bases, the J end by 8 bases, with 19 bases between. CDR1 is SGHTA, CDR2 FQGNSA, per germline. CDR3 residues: CASSPYGRVIDEQFF. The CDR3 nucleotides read TGTGCCAGCAGCCCCTACGGGCGGGTTATAGATGAGCAGTTCTTC.

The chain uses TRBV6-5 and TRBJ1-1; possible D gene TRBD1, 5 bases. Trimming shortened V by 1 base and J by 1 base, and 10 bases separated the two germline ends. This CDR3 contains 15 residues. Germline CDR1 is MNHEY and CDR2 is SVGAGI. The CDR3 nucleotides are TGTGCCAGCAGTTACTTGGGGACGGAGAACACTGAAGCTTTCTTT. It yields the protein CASSYLGTENTEAFF.

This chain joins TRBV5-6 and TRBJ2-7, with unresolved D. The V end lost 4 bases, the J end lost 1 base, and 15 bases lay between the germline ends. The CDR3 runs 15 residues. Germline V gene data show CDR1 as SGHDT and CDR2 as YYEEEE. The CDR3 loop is CASSGLQGESYEQYF. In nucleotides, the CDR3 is TGTGCCAGCAGCGGGTTACAAGGAGAATCCTACGAGCAGTACTTC.

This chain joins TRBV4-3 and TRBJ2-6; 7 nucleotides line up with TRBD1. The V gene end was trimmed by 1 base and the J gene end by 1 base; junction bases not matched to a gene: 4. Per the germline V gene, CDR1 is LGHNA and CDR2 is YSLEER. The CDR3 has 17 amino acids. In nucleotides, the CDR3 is TGCGCCAGCAGCCAAGGAGGGACAGCTTCTGGGGCCAACGTCCTGACTTTC. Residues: CASSQGGTASGANVLTF.